These 17 T cell receptor beta chains were all obtained from the same sample, sequenced in a study of blood T cell repertoires in COVID-19 (TCRdb year 2020). Receptor amplification or capture employed the immunoSEQ multiplex PCR assay. TCRdb holds this immuneACCESS table with in-frame rearrangements only. Some clones are missing; in checked studies, unresolved V genes explain under half, and the rest has no known cause. The sample table contains a few hundred thousand clones; only one count was recorded for roughly four fifths of them. The top ten clones comprise approximately 4.7% of the sample. Material: PBMCs or T cells enriched from blood (not recorded which). Receptors were obtained from a woman aged 50 to 60 who had recovered from COVID-19.

The chain combines TRBV11-3 with TRBJ1-2; 8 bases are a match to TRBD1. The CDR3 sequence is 13 residues long. Germline V gene lookup returns CDR1 SGHNT and CDR2 YENEEA. Trimming took 5 bases from V and 6 from J; bases not matched to a gene: 5. CDR3 sequence (DNA): TGTGCCAGCAGCAAGGACAGGGACCATGGCTACACCTTC. It specifies CASSKDRDHGYTF.

The V gene is TRBV25-1, the J gene TRBJ2-7; D call uncertain. V was shortened by 5 bases and J by 6 bases, with 8 bases between the two germline ends. The CDR3 runs to 11 residues. Germline CDR1 MGHDK, CDR2 SYGVNS. The CDR3 nucleotides read TGTGCCAGCAGTTTGACATCCGAGCAGTACTTC. Amino acids: CASSLTSEQYF.

The rearrangement uses TRBV5-1 and TRBJ2-2, with D perhaps TRBD2 (5 bases). With 6 bases removed from V and 5 bases from J, the gap between germline ends came to 14 bases. This CDR3 contains 14 residues. Germline-derived CDR1 and CDR2 are SGHRS and YFSETQ. CDR3 sequence: CASMVGGPTGELFF. Written as DNA, the CDR3 is TGCGCCAGCATGGTGGGCGGGCCTACCGGGGAGCTGTTTTTT.

The genes are TRBV3-1 (or the pseudogene TRBV3-2) and TRBJ1-1; no clear D gene. CDR1 and CDR2 (germline): LGHDT, YNNKEL (reference sequence). V was cut by 4 bases and J by 4 bases, with 10 bases left in between. This CDR3 is 13 amino acids long. The CDR3 sequence is CASSRDGGTEAFF. The CDR3 DNA sequence: TGTGCCAGCAGCCGAGATGGAGGCACTGAAGCTTTCTTT.

The chain links TRBV7-2 to TRBJ1-2; D unresolved. Trimming took off 5 bases at V and 2 bases at J, with 15 bases between the two ends. Germline V gene data show CDR1 as SGHTA and CDR2 as FQGNSA. The CDR3 consists of 15 residues. CDR3 DNA sequence: TGTGCCAGCAGCCCTACAAGCTCGGGGAACTATGGCTACACCTTC. The encoded protein is CASSPTSSGNYGYTF.

The chain couples TRBV5-1 to TRBJ1-2; D call uncertain. This CDR3 is built from 14 residues. Per the germline V gene, CDR1 is SGHRS and CDR2 is YFSETQ. V was shortened by 0 bases and J by 1 base, with 7 bases between the two germline ends. CDR3 bases: TGCGCCAGCAGCTTGGTTGTCAGTAACTATGGCTACACCTTC. Encoded protein: CASSLVVSNYGYTF.

The chain carries TRBV27 and TRBJ1-2, with D possibly TRBD1 on 5 matching bases. CDR3 length equals 13 residues. Trimming stripped 3 bases from V and 7 bases from J, with 12 bases between. Per the germline V gene, CDR1 is MNHEY and CDR2 is SMNVEV (reference sequence). Here the CDR3 reads CASSLGGDFGYTF. In DNA form, the CDR3 reads TGTGCCAGCAGTTTGGGAGGGGACTTTGGCTACACCTTC.

The rearrangement links TRBV10-1 to TRBJ1-2; TRBD1 matches at 7 bases. Germline V lookup: CDR1 WNHNN, CDR2 SYGVQD (reference sequence). This CDR3 has 13 residues. Trimming removed 9 bases from V and 2 bases from J; junction bases left unmatched: 6. CDR3 DNA: TGCGCCAGTACCCTGGACAGGAACTATGGCTACACCTTC. Translating gives CASTLDRNYGYTF.

This clone has more than one count but fewer than ten. The chain combines TRBV5-4 with TRBJ1-4; D possibly corresponds to TRBD1 (6 bases). This CDR3 has 14 amino acids. The germline V gene encodes CDR1 SGHNT and CDR2 YYREEE (reference sequence). Trimming cost V 0 bases and J 6 bases, with 9 bases left between them. Here the CDR3 DNA reads TGTGCCAGCAGCTTGGGGCCAGGGGATGAAAAACTGTTTTTT. Translated, it gives CASSLGPGDEKLFF. Full variable domain (rest looked up from reference TRBV5-4 and TRBJ1-4): ETGVTQSPTHLIKTRGQQVTLRCSSQSGHNTVSWYQQALGQGPQFIFQYYREEENGRGNFPPRFSGLQFPNYSSELNVNALELDDSALYLCASSLGPGDEKLFFGSGTQLSVL.

V and J are TRBV28 and TRBJ1-1; the D gene is possibly TRBD1 (5 bases). Trimming cost V 10 bases and J 5 bases, with 11 bases left between them. The CDR3 loop spans 11 amino acids. Germline CDR1 MDHEN, CDR2 SYDVKM. The CDR3 DNA reads TGTGCCACCTCGACAGCGACTGAAGCTTTCTTT. It translates to CATSTATEAFF.

This chain links TRBV18 with TRBJ2-1, with 9 nucleotides matching TRBD2. The CDR3 has 16 amino acids. Trimming took 6 bases from V and 0 from J; bases not matched to a gene: 6. Germline CDR1 reads KGHSH; CDR2 reads LQKENI. DNA of the CDR3: TGTGCCAGCTCCCGCCGTAGCGGGAGCTCCTACAATGAGCAGTTCTTC. As protein: CASSRRSGSSYNEQFF.

This chain links TRBV3-1 (or the pseudogene TRBV3-2) with TRBJ1-2, with 8 positions matching TRBD1. CDR1 LGHDT and CDR2 YNNKEL come from the germline V gene (reference sequence). The J segment lost 5 bases and the V segment lost 2 bases, leaving 10 bases of the junction unmatched. The CDR3 runs 16 residues. Here the CDR3 reads CASSQQGAEGLYGYTF. The CDR3 DNA sequence: TGTGCCAGCAGCCAACAGGGGGCGGAAGGCCTGTATGGCTACACCTTC.

As concerns this clone: At one end the junction does not follow the germline gene, possibly because of a read error. The chain recombines TRBV7-9 with TRBJ1-1; the D gene is possibly TRBD1 (5 bases). This CDR3 is built from 13 residues. Looked up from germline, CDR1 is SEHNR and CDR2 is FQNEAQ (reference sequence). The CDR3 DNA follows: TGTACCAGCAGTCTGGACATCGACACTGAAGCTTTCTTT. Protein product: CTSSLDIDTEAFF.

About this clone: This sample includes further DNA sequences coding for the same CDR3. This chain uses TRBV30 with TRBJ1-4; possible D gene TRBD1, 5 bases. This CDR3 comprises 13 residues. The germline gives CDR1 GTSNPN, CDR2 SVGIG (reference sequence). Trimming took off 1 base at V and 6 bases at J, with 9 bases between the two ends. The CDR3 sequence: CAWSGQGYEKLFF. The DNA of the CDR3 is TGTGCCTGGAGTGGGCAGGGCTATGAAAAACTGTTTTTT.

This CDR3 reads CASSLASNSMNSPLHF. Here the CDR3 DNA reads TGTGCCAGCAGCTTGGCGTCCAACAGCATGAATTCACCCCTCCACTTT. The rearrangement links TRBV5-6 to TRBJ1-6; D gene uncertain. There are 16 residues in the CDR3. Trimming took off 0 bases at V and 7 bases at J, with 14 bases between the two ends. CDR1 and CDR2 (germline): SGHDT, YYEEEE. The full variable domain, completed using reference TRBV5-6 and TRBJ1-6, is DAGVTQSPTHLIKTRGQQVTLRCSPKSGHDTVSWYQQALGQGPQFIFQYYEEEERQRGNFPDRFSGHQFPNYSSELNVNALLLGDSALYLCASSLASNSMNSPLHFGNGTRLTVT.

The rearrangement uses TRBV12-3 or TRBV12-4 and TRBJ2-1; D possibly corresponds to TRBD1 (6 bases). This CDR3 contains 11 residues. Trimming shortened V by 5 bases and J by 14 bases, and 13 bases separated the two germline ends. In DNA form, the CDR3 reads TGTGCCAGCAGTCTTAGACAGGCGGAGTTCTTC. This gives the protein CASSLRQAEFF.

This chain joins TRBV19 and TRBJ2-7, with 8 bases fitting TRBD2. CDR1 is LNHDA, CDR2 SQIVND, per germline (reference sequence). V gave up 7 bases and J gave up 5 bases; unmatched junction bases: 13. The CDR3 length is 15 residues. CDR3 loop: CASTPGGTVVNEQYF. DNA for the CDR3: TGTGCCAGTACCCCGGGGGGGACGGTAGTGAACGAGCAGTACTTC.